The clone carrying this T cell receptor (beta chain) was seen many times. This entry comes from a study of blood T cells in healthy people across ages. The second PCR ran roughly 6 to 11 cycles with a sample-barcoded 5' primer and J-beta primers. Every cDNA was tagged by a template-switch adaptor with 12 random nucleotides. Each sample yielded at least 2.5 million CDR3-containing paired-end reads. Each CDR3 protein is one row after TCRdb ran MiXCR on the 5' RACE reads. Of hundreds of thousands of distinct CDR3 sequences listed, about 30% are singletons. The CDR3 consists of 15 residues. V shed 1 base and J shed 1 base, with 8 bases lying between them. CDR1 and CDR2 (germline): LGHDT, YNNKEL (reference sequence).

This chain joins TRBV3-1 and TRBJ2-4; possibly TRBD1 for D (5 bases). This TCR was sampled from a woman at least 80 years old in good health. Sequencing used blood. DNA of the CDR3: TGTGCCAGCAGCCAAGCAGGGCTCGCCAAAAACATTCAGTACTTC. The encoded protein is CASSQAGLAKNIQYF.